This T cell receptor beta chain came from a study of chemoradiotherapy in HPV16-positive cancers. General study findings and limits: Candidate HPV-specific clones and E7-related TCR motifs grew in tumor during treatment. HPV-specific T cells were functionally defined from only a couple of HPV16-positive patients.

With regard to this clone: Antigen unknown.

Samples were taken several times over chemoradiotherapy. This CDR3 has 13 residues. V was trimmed by 7 bases and J by 2 bases, leaving 10 bases between them. Per germline, CDR1 SNHLY and CDR2 FYNNEI. The method was immunoSEQ multiplex PCR; TCRdb's version includes in-frame clones alone and lacks a portion of them. The data contain tens of thousands of clones, roughly 90% of them seen just once; the ten biggest clones take up just over 4%. This sequence joins TRBV2 and TRBJ2-3, with a possible D match to TRBD1 (5 bases). Sequencing used blood, obtained from a patient who underwent chemoradiotherapy. The receptor was derived from a human donor with HPV-associated anogenital cancer. Written as DNA, the CDR3 is TGTGCCAGCAAGGGGTTAACCACAGATACGCAGTATTTT. Its translation: CASKGLTTDTQYF.